This TCR beta chain was profiled in a study of T cell responses to AZD1222 COVID-19 vaccine. TCRdb's table, derived via immunoSEQ multiplex PCR, lists solely in-frame clones and lacks some. The data contain under 150,000 clones, approximately 85% of them singletons. The CDR3 totals 14 residues. CDR1 and CDR2 from the germline V gene are LGHDT and YNNKEL (reference sequence). V dropped 4 bases and J dropped 4 bases, with 11 bases sitting between them. This TCR derives from an adult in good health. The material sequenced was peripheral blood, taken on day 0 of AZD1222 vaccination. The rearrangement links TRBV3-1 (or the pseudogene TRBV3-2) to TRBJ2-1; weak D call: TRBD2 (5 bases). The DNA of the CDR3 is TGTGCCAGCAGCCGGGCGGGCTCTTACAATGAGCAGTTCTTC. Protein sequence: CASSRAGSYNEQFF.